This is a list of T cell receptor beta chains from one sample in a study of blood T cell repertoires in COVID-19. TCRdb's table, derived via immunoSEQ multiplex PCR, lists solely in-frame clones and lacks some. The table has about 90,000 clones, 60% to 80% seen once; the top ten hold roughly an eighth. Sequencing was done on a sample of peripheral blood. Receptor source: a woman at least 80 years old with acute or convalescent COVID-19. Both conserved end residues are part of each CDR3. A D gene is named only where the DNA matches it firmly. The size entry is marked missing in some rows and otherwise reads once, few, many or a size class.

d_gene	abundance	v_gene	j_gene	CDR3aa	CDR3nt
NA	NA	TRBV6-5	TRBJ1-2	CASEGVTAGGYTF	TGTGCCAGCGAGGGAGTCACGGCTGGTGGCTACACCTTC
NA	NA	TRBV6-1	TRBJ1-5	CASSEFSMPPQHF	TGTGCCAGCAGTGAATTTAGCATGCCGCCCCAGCATTTT
TRBD1	NA	TRBV6-2/TRBV6-3	TRBJ1-2	CASSPDRGARYTF	TGTGCCAGCAGCCCGGACAGGGGCGCGCGCTACACCTTC
TRBD2	NA	TRBV9	TRBJ2-5	CASSVGVAGGPQETQYF	TGTGCCAGCAGCGTAGGGGTAGCGGGGGGGCCCCAAGAGACCCAGTACTTC
TRBD1	many	TRBV15	TRBJ2-7	CATSRKQDRDEQYF	TGTGCCACCAGCAGGAAGCAGGACAGGGACGAGCAGTACTTC
NA	few	TRBV2	TRBJ1-1	CASKVNMNTEAFF	TGTGCCAGCAAAGTGAACATGAACACTGAAGCTTTCTTT
NA	NA	TRBV27	TRBJ2-5	CASSPAGFGETQYF	TGTGCCAGCAGTCCGGCGGGATTTGGGGAGACCCAGTACTTC
TRBD1	NA	TRBV15	TRBJ2-1	CATSITGQGSYNEQFF	TGTGCCACCAGCATCACCGGACAGGGCTCCTACAATGAGCAGTTCTTC
NA	NA	TRBV7-3	TRBJ2-7	CASSLEHALSYEQYF	TGTGCCAGCAGCTTAGAACACGCTCTTTCTTACGAGCAGTACTTC
TRBD1	once	TRBV5-1	TRBJ2-2	CASSSEGQLNTGELFF	TGCGCCAGCAGCTCCGAGGGACAGCTGAACACCGGGGAGCTGTTTTTT
NA	NA	TRBV18	TRBJ1-1	CASSLGADTEAFF	TGTGCCAGCTCCCTAGGAGCGGACACTGAAGCTTTCTTT
NA	few	TRBV3-1/TRBV3-2	TRBJ2-7	CASSHQGPERQVVIYEQYF	TGTGCCAGCAGCCACCAGGGTCCGGAACGACAGGTTGTAATCTACGAGCAGTACTTC
NA	few	TRBV15	TRBJ2-3	CATSRARTSTDTQYF	TGTGCCACCAGCAGGGCCCGCACCAGCACAGATACGCAGTATTTT
TRBD1	NA	TRBV4-2	TRBJ1-4	CASSQGQGFRGATNEKLFF	TGTGCCAGCAGCCAAGGACAGGGGTTTAGGGGGGCAACTAATGAAAAACTGTTTTTT
NA	NA	TRBV14	TRBJ1-3	CASSQDRNEAGVAFRSGNTIYF	TGTGCCAGCAGCCAAGATCGGAACGAGGCGGGTGTGGCGTTCCGCTCTGGAAACACCATATATTTT
TRBD2	once	TRBV7-9	TRBJ2-1	CASSPGLAGAYYNEQFF	TGTGCCAGCAGCCCCGGACTAGCGGGGGCATACTACAATGAGCAGTTCTTC
NA	NA	TRBV19	TRBJ1-1	CASSIGAGGTFF	TGTGCCAGTAGTATAGGGGCCGGCGGGACTTTCTTT
NA	once	TRBV11-1	TRBJ1-1	CASSQGLGTEAFF	TGTGCCAGCAGCCAGGGATTGGGCACTGAAGCTTTCTTT
TRBD1	NA	TRBV5-1	TRBJ2-7	CASSLQGSYEQYF	TGCGCCAGCAGCTTACAGGGGTCATACGAGCAGTACTTC
TRBD1	NA	TRBV6-5	TRBJ1-2	CASSNDRDYGYTF	TGTGCCAGCAGCAATGACAGGGACTATGGCTACACCTTC
NA	few	TRBV19	TRBJ1-6	CASSADKNNSPLHF	TGTGCCAGTAGTGCGGACAAGAATAATTCACCCCTCCACTTT
TRBD1	once	TRBV2	TRBJ1-4	CASGDDRGVEKLFF	TGTGCCAGCGGCGATGACAGGGGTGTTGAAAAACTGTTTTTT
TRBD1	few	TRBV7-2	TRBJ1-2	CASAEGTGGLYGYTF	TGTGCCAGCGCCGAGGGGACAGGGGGGCTCTATGGCTACACCTTC
TRBD1	NA	TRBV7-9	TRBJ1-4	CASSPPGQGREKLFF	TGTGCCAGCAGTCCTCCGGGACAGGGAAGGGAAAAACTGTTTTTT
NA	NA	TRBV6-6	TRBJ1-6	CASRGAGFGNSPLHF	TGTGCCAGCAGGGGAGCGGGGTTCGGTAATTCACCCCTCCACTTT
TRBD1	NA	TRBV5-1	TRBJ1-1	CASSSGGTGSSNTEAFF	TGCGCCAGCAGCTCGGGGGGGACAGGGTCATCGAACACTGAAGCTTTCTTT
TRBD1	NA	TRBV5-5	TRBJ1-1	CASSFTGGLDTEAFF	TGTGCCAGCAGCTTTACAGGGGGCCTGGACACTGAAGCTTTCTTT
NA	NA	TRBV15	TRBJ1-4	CATSRNSREGEKLFF	TGTGCCACCAGCAGAAATTCTAGGGAGGGTGAAAAACTGTTTTTT
NA	NA	TRBV30	TRBJ1-3	CAWSEGRAYGNTIYF	TGTGCCTGGAGTGAGGGCAGGGCTTATGGAAACACCATATATTTT